This TCR beta chain was recovered during a study of OX40 agonist ivuxolimab in advanced cancers. Overall study: With ivuxolimab, an agonistic anti-OX40 (CD134) antibody, patients were treated. Overall study findings and caveats: Expanded peripheral T cells had an undetermined antigen specificity.

Details on this clone: The antigen is not known.

CDR1 is LNHDA, CDR2 SQIVND, per germline (reference sequence). The V segment lost 7 bases and the J segment 4 bases; nucleotides outside the gene matches: 10. The CDR3 has 16 amino acids. Data came from immunoSEQ multiplex PCR; TCRdb stores just in-frame clones and leaves some out. Among tens of thousands of clones listed, roughly 90% were seen once. Sequenced material: CD4+ or CD8+ T cells sorted from blood, taken in a trial of the OX40 agonist ivuxolimab. The receptor was derived from an adult with an advanced solid tumor such as melanoma, head and neck, liver or kidney cancer. This chain joins TRBV19 and TRBJ2-2, with 9 bases lining up with TRBD1. CDR3 bases: TGTGCCAGTACTCCAAAACAGGGGGCGGGCACCGGGGAGCTGTTTTTT. This sequence encodes CASTPKQGAGTGELFF.